Reported below is one TCR beta chain. The data derive from a study of blood T cell repertoires in COVID-19. In germline, CDR1 is MNHEY, CDR2 SVGAGI. The CDR3 spans 14 residues. V dropped 5 bases and J dropped 3 bases, with 14 bases sitting between them. Method: immunoSEQ multiplex PCR; TCRdb's copy keeps in-frame clones and lacks some. The sample holds under 200,000 clones, about 83% seen once. The material sequenced was peripheral blood. The sequence was obtained from a woman of 80 years or more with acute or convalescent COVID-19. This chain uses TRBV6-5 with TRBJ2-7; D is perhaps TRBD1 (7 bases). Here the CDR3 DNA reads TGTGCCAGCAGTCCGGGGGACAGTGGCTACGAGCAGTACTTC. Its translation is CASSPGDSGYEQYF.